This TCR beta chain was documented in a study of blood T cell dynamics during melanoma immunotherapy. Assay: immunoSEQ multiplex PCR; the TCRdb copy retains only in-frame clones and omits some. The profile shows 6,600 or so clones, about three quarters of them singletons. This CDR3 contains 16 residues. The V end lost 1 base, the J end lost 0 bases, and 9 bases lay between the germline ends. Germline assignment: CDR1 KGHSH and CDR2 LQKENI. Described time point: pre-treatment baseline. This chain uses TRBV18 with TRBJ2-2, with D unresolved. This TCR was recovered from a human donor with melanoma. Sequences were derived from blood, sampled from a patient treated with checkpoint blockade. The DNA for the CDR3 is TGTGCCAGCTCACCACTTTTTACCGCGAACACCGGGGAGCTGTTTTTT. Residues: CASSPLFTANTGELFF.